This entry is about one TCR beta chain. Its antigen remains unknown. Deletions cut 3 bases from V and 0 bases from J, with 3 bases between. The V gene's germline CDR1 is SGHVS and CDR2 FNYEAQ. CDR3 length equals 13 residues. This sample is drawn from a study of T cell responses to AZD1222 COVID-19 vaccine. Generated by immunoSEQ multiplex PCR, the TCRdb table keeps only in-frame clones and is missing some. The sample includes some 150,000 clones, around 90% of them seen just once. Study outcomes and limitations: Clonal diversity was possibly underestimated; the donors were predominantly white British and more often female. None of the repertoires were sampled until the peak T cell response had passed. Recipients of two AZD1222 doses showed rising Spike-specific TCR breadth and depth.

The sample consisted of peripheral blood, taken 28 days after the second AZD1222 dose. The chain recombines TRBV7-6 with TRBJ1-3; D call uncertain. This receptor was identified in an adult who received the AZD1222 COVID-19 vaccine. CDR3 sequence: CASSLNSGNTIYF. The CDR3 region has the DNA TGTGCCAGCAGCTTGAACTCTGGAAACACCATATATTTT.